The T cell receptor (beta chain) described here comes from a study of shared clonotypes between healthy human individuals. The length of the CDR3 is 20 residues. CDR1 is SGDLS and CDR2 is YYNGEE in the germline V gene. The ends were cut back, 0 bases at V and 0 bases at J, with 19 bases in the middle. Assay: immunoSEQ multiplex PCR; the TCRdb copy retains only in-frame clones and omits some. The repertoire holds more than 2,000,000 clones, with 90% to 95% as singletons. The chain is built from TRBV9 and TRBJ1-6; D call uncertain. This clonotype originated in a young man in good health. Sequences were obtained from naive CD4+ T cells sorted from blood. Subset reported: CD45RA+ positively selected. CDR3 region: CASSVALSGRPSSYNSPLHF. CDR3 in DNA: TGTGCCAGCAGCGTAGCTCTCAGTGGCCGACCCAGCTCCTATAATTCACCCCTCCACTTT.